The rows below give T cell receptor beta chains drawn from one sample of a study of CD8+ T cells in alopecia areata. Some clones are missing from TCRdb's copy, which holds only in-frame ones; the method was immunoSEQ multiplex PCR. The data show fewer than 40,000 clones, around 57% seen once. Specimen: CD4+ Tregs sorted from blood. Every receptor here comes from a human donor with alopecia areata. Each CDR3 is given with its conserved first and last residue. The D gene is left open where the match is weak. Expanded clones get a size class; other rows say once, few or many, or leave the size out.

TRBV7-2,TRBJ1-6,NA,NA,CASSPGPMGTLHF,TGTGCCAGCAGCCCTGGGCCCATGGGCACCCTCCACTTT
TRBV27,TRBJ2-3,NA,NA,CASSLSASSPDTQYF,TGTGCCAGCAGTTTATCCGCCTCTAGCCCAGATACGCAGTATTTT
TRBV28,TRBJ1-2,NA,NA,CASSLSNYGYTF,TGTGCCAGCAGTTTGTCTAACTATGGCTACACCTTC
TRBV11-3,TRBJ2-3,NA,NA,CASSLAITDTQYF,TGTGCCAGCAGCTTAGCGATCACAGATACGCAGTATTTT
TRBV10-2,TRBJ2-1,NA,TRBD2,CASRASGRSGVNEQFF,TGCGCCAGCAGAGCTAGCGGGAGGAGTGGGGTGAATGAGCAGTTCTTC
TRBV19,TRBJ2-5,NA,NA,CASSDRNQETQYF,TGTGCCAGTAGTGACAGAAACCAAGAGACCCAGTACTTC
TRBV18,TRBJ1-1,NA,NA,CASCPTGFPAEAFF,TGTGCCAGCTGCCCCACGGGGTTCCCCGCTGAAGCTTTCTTT
TRBV6-5,TRBJ1-1,NA,NA,CASSYRGNTEAFF,TGTGCCAGCAGTTACAGGGGGAACACTGAAGCTTTCTTT
TRBV5-1,TRBJ1-4,NA,TRBD1,CASSLRQGAAEKLFF,TGCGCCAGCAGCTTGAGACAGGGGGCGGCGGAAAAACTGTTTTTT
TRBV4-3,TRBJ1-3,NA,NA,CASSQDRAGGPGSGNTIYF,TGCGCCAGCAGCCAAGATAGGGCGGGAGGGCCCGGATCTGGAAACACCATATATTTT
TRBV11-2,TRBJ2-5,once,NA,CASSPPGSRKTQYF,TGTGCCAGCAGCCCCCCGGGTAGCCGAAAGACCCAGTACTTC